This T cell receptor (beta chain) is drawn from a study of cytomegalovirus exposure and HLA in healthy donors. In its sample, this clone was seen a few times. The V gene's germline CDR1 is LNHDA and CDR2 SQIVND (reference sequence). Trimming left V 5 bases short and J 9 bases short, with 20 bases between. This CDR3 spans 15 amino acids. The PCR contained 60 Vbeta and 13 Jbeta primers. Sequenced by immunoSEQ multiplex PCR; TCRdb stores in-frame clones only, minus some. The data contain some 120,000 clones, over 70% of them singletons. The clonotype comes from a man younger than 35 in good health and CMV-seropositive. Sequencing was carried out using PBMCs. The chain employs TRBV19 and TRBJ1-5; D possibly corresponds to TRBD1 (6 bases). The CDR3 sequence: CASSGSQTGLWPQHF. The CDR3 coding sequence is TGTGCCAGTAGTGGATCCCAGACAGGCCTCTGGCCCCAGCATTTT. Complete variable domain (other parts from reference TRBV19 and TRBJ1-5): DGGITQSPKYLFRKEGQNVTLSCEQNLNHDAMYWYRQDPGQGLRLIYYSQIVNDFQKGDIAEGYSVSREKKESFPLTVTSAQKNPTAFYLCASSGSQTGLWPQHFGDGTRLSIL.